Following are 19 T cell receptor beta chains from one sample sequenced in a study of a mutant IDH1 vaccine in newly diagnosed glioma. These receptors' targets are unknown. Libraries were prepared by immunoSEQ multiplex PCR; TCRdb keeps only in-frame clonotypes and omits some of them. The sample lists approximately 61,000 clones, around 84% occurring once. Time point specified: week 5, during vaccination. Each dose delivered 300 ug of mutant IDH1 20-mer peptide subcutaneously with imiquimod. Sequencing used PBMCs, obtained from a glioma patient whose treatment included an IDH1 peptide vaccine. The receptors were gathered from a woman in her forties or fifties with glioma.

CDR3: CASSPGTGWGYTF. DNA of the CDR3: TGTGCCAGCAGTCCCGGGACAGGGTGGGGCTACACCTTC. The chain links TRBV6-1 to TRBJ1-2; 9 bases match TRBD1. CDR3 size: 13 residues. The germline V gene has CDR1 MNHNS and CDR2 SASEGT. The ends lost 5 bases at V and 8 bases at J; junction bases unmatched: 6.

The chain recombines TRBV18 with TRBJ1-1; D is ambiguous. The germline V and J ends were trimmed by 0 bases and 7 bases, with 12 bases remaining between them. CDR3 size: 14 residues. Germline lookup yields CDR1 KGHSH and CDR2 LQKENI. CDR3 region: CASSPPRQASEAFF. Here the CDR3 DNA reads TGTGCCAGCTCACCACCTCGGCAGGCCAGTGAAGCTTTCTTT.

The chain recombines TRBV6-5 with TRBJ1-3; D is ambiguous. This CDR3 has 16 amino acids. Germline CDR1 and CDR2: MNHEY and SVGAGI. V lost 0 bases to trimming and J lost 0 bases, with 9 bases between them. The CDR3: CASSYSGSSSGNTIYF. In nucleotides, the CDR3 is TGTGCCAGCAGTTACTCGGGCAGCTCCTCTGGAAACACCATATATTTT.

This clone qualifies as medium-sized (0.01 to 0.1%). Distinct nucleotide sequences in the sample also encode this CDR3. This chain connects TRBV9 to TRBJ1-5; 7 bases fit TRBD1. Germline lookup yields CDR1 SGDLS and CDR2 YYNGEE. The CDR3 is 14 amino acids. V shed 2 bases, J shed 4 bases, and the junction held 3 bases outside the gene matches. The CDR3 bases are TGTGCCAGCAGCGTCGGGACAGTTAATCAGCCCCAGCATTTT. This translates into CASSVGTVNQPQHF. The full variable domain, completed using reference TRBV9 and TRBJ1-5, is DSGVTQTPKHLITATGQRVTLRCSPRSGDLSVYWYQQSLDQGLQFLIQYYNGEERAKGNILERFSAQQFPDLHSELNLSSLELGDSALYFCASSVGTVNQPQHFGDGTRLSIL.

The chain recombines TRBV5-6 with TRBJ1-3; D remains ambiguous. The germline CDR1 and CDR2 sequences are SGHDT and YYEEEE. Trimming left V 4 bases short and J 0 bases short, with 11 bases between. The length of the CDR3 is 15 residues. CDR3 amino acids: CASSAVDYSGNTIYF. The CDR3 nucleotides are TGTGCCAGCAGCGCGGTCGACTACTCTGGAAACACCATATATTTT. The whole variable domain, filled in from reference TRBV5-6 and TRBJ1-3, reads DAGVTQSPTHLIKTRGQQVTLRCSPKSGHDTVSWYQQALGQGPQFIFQYYEEEERQRGNFPDRFSGHQFPNYSSELNVNALLLGDSALYLCASSAVDYSGNTIYFGEGSWLTVV.

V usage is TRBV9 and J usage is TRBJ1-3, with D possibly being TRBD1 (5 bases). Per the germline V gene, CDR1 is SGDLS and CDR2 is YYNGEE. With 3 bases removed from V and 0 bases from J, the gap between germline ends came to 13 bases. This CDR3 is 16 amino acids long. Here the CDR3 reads CASSDTGVRSGNTIYF. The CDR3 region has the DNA TGTGCCAGCAGCGACACAGGAGTCCGCTCTGGAAACACCATATATTTT.

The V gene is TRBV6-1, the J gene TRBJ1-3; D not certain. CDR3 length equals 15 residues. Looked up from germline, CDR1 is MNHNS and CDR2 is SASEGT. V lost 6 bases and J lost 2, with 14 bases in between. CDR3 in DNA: TGTGCCAGCAGGAAAGGGTATGGGGCTGGAAACACCATATATTTT. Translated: CASRKGYGAGNTIYF.

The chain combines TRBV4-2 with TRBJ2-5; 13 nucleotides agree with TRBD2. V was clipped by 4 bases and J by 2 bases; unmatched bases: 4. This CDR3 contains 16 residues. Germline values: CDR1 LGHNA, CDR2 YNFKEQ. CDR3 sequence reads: CASSPGLAGDQETQYF. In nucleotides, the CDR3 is TGTGCCAGCAGCCCAGGACTAGCGGGGGATCAAGAGACCCAGTACTTC.

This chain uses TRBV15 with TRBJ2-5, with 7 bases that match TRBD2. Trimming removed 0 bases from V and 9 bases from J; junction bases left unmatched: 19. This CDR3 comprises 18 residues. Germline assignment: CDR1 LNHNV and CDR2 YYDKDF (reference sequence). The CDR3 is CATSRDIRGGSSGQAQYF. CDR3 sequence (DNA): TGTGCCACCAGCAGAGATATTCGGGGAGGGAGTAGCGGCCAGGCCCAGTACTTC.

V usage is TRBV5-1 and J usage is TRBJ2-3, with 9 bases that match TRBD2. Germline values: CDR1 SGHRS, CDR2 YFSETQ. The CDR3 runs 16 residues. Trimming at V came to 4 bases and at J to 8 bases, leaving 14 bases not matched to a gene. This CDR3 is CASSRLVAGEGATQYF. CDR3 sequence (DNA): TGCGCCAGCAGCCGACTCGTAGCGGGGGAGGGGGCTACGCAGTATTTT. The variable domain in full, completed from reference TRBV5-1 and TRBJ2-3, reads KAGVTQTPRYLIKTRGQQVTLSCSPISGHRSVSWYQQTPGQGLQFLFEYFSETQRNKGNFPGRFSGRQFSNSRSEMNVSTLELGDSALYLCASSRLVAGEGATQYFGPGTRLTVL.

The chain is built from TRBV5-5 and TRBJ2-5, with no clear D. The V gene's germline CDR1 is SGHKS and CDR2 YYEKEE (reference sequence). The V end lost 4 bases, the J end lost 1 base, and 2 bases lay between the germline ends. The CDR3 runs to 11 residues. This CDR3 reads CASSVQETQYF. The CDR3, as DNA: TGTGCCAGCAGCGTCCAAGAGACCCAGTACTTC.

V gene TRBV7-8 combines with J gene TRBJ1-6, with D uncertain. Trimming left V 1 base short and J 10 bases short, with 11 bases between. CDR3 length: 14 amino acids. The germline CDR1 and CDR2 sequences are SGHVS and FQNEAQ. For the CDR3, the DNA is TGTGCCAGCAGCTTAGTAGGGTCCAACTCACCCCTCCACTTT. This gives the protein CASSLVGSNSPLHF.

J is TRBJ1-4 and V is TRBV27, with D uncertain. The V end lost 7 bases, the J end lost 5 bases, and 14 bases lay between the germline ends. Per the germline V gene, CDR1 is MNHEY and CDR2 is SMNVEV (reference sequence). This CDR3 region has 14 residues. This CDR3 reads CASTLNHGNEKLFF. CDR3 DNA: TGTGCCAGCACCCTAAATCACGGAAATGAAAAACTGTTTTTT.

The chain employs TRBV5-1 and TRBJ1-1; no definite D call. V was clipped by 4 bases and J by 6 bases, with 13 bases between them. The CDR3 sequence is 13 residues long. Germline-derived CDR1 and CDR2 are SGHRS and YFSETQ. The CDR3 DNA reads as TGCGCCAGCAGCCCTCAGGTTGGCGCTGAAGCTTTCTTT. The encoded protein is CASSPQVGAEAFF.

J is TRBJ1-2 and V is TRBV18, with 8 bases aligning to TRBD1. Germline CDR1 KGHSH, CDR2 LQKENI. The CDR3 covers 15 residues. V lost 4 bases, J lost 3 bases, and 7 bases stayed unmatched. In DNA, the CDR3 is TGTGCCAGCTCACTTATTTCGACAGGGGACTATGGCTACACCTTC. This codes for CASSLISTGDYGYTF.

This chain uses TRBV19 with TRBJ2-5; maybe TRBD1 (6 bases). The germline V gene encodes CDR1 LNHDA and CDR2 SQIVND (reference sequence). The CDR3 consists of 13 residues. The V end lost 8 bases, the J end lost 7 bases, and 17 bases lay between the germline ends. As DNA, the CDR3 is TGTGCCAGTGCGGACAGATTCGGATGGACCCAGTACTTC. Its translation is CASADRFGWTQYF.

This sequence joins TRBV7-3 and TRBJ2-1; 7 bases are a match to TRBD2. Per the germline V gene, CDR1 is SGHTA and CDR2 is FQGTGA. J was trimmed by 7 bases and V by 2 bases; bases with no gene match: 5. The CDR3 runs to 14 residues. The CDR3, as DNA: TGTGCCAGCAGCTTATCGGCTAGCGGTAATGAGCAGTTCTTC. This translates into CASSLSASGNEQFF.

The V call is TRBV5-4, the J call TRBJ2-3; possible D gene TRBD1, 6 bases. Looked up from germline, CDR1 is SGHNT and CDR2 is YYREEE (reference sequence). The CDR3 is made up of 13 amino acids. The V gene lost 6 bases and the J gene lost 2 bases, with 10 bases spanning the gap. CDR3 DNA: TGTGCCAGCACCCACAGGGTCACAGATACGCAGTATTTT. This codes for CASTHRVTDTQYF.

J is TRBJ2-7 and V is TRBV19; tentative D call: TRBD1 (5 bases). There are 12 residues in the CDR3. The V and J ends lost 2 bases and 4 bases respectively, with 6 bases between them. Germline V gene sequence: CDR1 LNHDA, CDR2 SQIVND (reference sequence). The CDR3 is CASSIQGYEQYF. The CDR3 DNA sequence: TGTGCCAGTAGTATACAGGGTTACGAGCAGTACTTC.